The 13 T cell receptor beta chains below come from one sample, sequenced in a study of T cell changes during pregnancy in multiple sclerosis. Sequenced by immunoSEQ multiplex PCR; TCRdb stores in-frame clones only, minus some. Among about 35,000 clones, more than 85% were seen once, and the ten largest hold 0.3% to 0.4%. The material sequenced was CD4+ T cells from peripheral blood mononuclear cells, taken in the second trimester of pregnancy. Receptors originate from a female donor with multiple sclerosis, enrolled in a pregnancy study.

The CDR3 protein is CAWGQGDNSPLHF. CDR3 coding DNA: TGTGCCTGGGGACAGGGGGATAATTCACCCCTCCACTTT. The chain combines TRBV30 with TRBJ1-6, with 10 positions matching TRBD1. V was pared by 5 bases and J by 5 bases, with 0 bases of the junction left unmatched. Germline V lookup: CDR1 GTSNPN, CDR2 SVGIG (reference sequence). The CDR3 spans 13 residues. Filled out from reference TRBV30 and TRBJ1-6, the complete variable domain reads SQTIHQWPATLVQPVGSPLSLECTVEGTSNPNLYWYRQAAGRGLQLLFYSVGIGQISSEVPQNLSASRPQDRQFILSSKKLLLSDSGFYLCAWGQGDNSPLHFGNGTRLTVT.

The chain uses TRBV19 and TRBJ2-3, with 10 bases fitting TRBD2. Germline CDR1 and CDR2: LNHDA and SQIVND (reference sequence). This CDR3 has 15 residues. V dropped 5 bases and J dropped 4; count of bases not matched to a gene: 6. CDR3 residues: CASSRAGGRADTQYF. Written as DNA, the CDR3 is TGTGCCAGTAGTCGAGCGGGGGGGCGAGCAGATACGCAGTATTTT.

The chain uses TRBV28 and TRBJ2-7; 7 bases fit TRBD1. In germline, CDR1 is MDHEN, CDR2 SYDVKM. Trimming took 5 bases from V and 3 from J; bases not matched to a gene: 4. The length of the CDR3 is 13 residues. CDR3 amino acids: CASSPGQSYEQYF. The CDR3 nucleotides read TGTGCCAGCAGTCCGGGACAGAGCTACGAGCAGTACTTC.

This chain uses TRBV5-1 with TRBJ2-1; 11 nucleotides line up with TRBD1. In germline, CDR1 is SGHRS, CDR2 YFSETQ. V lost 5 bases, J lost 6 bases, and 7 bases stayed unmatched. This CDR3 spans 15 amino acids. The CDR3 nucleotides are TGCGCCAGCAGGCAAACCGGGACAGGGGGCAATGAGCAGTTCTTC. Translation gives CASRQTGTGGNEQFF.

This chain joins TRBV28 and TRBJ1-5, with 7 bases lining up with TRBD1. V was pared by 6 bases and J by 4 bases, with 9 bases of the junction left unmatched. Germline V lookup: CDR1 MDHEN, CDR2 SYDVKM. The CDR3 extends over 15 amino acids. CDR3 sequence: CASSLSDRANQPQHF. CDR3 in DNA: TGTGCCAGCAGCCTGTCCGACAGGGCGAATCAGCCCCAGCATTTT.

V and J are TRBV30 and TRBJ2-7; possibly TRBD1 for D (5 bases). This CDR3 is 13 amino acids long. Germline values: CDR1 GTSNPN, CDR2 SVGIG (reference sequence). Trimming took off 0 bases at V and 5 bases at J, with 11 bases between the two ends. CDR3: CAWSVGRAHEQYF. In DNA form, the CDR3 reads TGTGCCTGGAGTGTAGGCAGGGCCCACGAGCAGTACTTC.

A single count supports this clone. The chain combines TRBV27 with TRBJ2-7, with TRBD2 matching 8 bases. J was trimmed by 3 bases and V by 2 bases; bases with no gene match: 6. The V gene's germline CDR1 is MNHEY and CDR2 SMNVEV (reference sequence). The CDR3 runs 15 residues. CDR3 protein: CASSLGVSGGYEQYF. In nucleotides, the CDR3 is TGTGCCAGCAGTTTAGGGGTAAGCGGGGGCTACGAGCAGTACTTC.

The chain couples TRBV9 to TRBJ2-7; D possibly corresponds to TRBD2 (5 bases). Germline CDR1 is SGDLS and CDR2 is YYNGEE. The CDR3 spans 13 residues. Trimming took off 2 bases at V and 7 bases at J, with 13 bases between the two ends. CDR3 in amino acids: CASSVRPTGEQYF. The CDR3 DNA reads TGTGCCAGCAGCGTCAGACCGACGGGGGAGCAGTACTTC. Filled out from reference TRBV9 and TRBJ2-7, the complete variable domain reads DSGVTQTPKHLITATGQRVTLRCSPRSGDLSVYWYQQSLDQGLQFLIQYYNGEERAKGNILERFSAQQFPDLHSELNLSSLELGDSALYFCASSVRPTGEQYFGPGTRLTVT.

This chain connects TRBV7-2 to TRBJ2-7; 7 nucleotides agree with TRBD1. This CDR3 is 12 amino acids long. The V gene's germline CDR1 is SGHTA and CDR2 FQGNSA. V lost 10 bases and J lost 5; bases outside the gene matches: 8. This chain's CDR3 is CATSSTGNEQYF. Written as DNA, the CDR3 is TGTGCCACCTCATCGACAGGGAACGAGCAGTACTTC. Filled out from reference TRBV7-2 and TRBJ2-7, the complete variable domain reads GAGVSQSPSNKVTEKGKDVELRCDPISGHTALYWYRQSLGQGLEFLIYFQGNSAPDKSGLPSDRFSAERTGGSVSTLTIQRTQQEDSAVYLCATSSTGNEQYFGPGTRLTVT.

The chain is built from TRBV5-6 and TRBJ2-1, with 9 bases that match TRBD2. After removal of 0 bases from V and 1 base from J, the junction contained 2 bases not matched to a gene. Germline loops: CDR1 SGHDT, CDR2 YYEEEE. The CDR3 is made up of 16 amino acids. This chain's CDR3 is CASSLGAGGSYNEQFF. CDR3 nucleotide sequence: TGTGCCAGCAGCTTGGGAGCGGGGGGATCCTACAATGAGCAGTTCTTC.

This chain uses TRBV7-9 with TRBJ2-7; possible D gene TRBD2, 5 bases. The V and J ends lost 1 base and 0 bases respectively, with 10 bases between them. This CDR3 has 15 residues. Germline CDR1 is SEHNR and CDR2 is FQNEAQ (reference sequence). The CDR3 DNA sequence: TGTGCCAGCAGCTTAGACGGGGTGAGCTCCTACGAGCAGTACTTC. Encoded protein: CASSLDGVSSYEQYF.

The rearrangement joins TRBV7-2 to TRBJ1-5; the match to TRBD1 covers 10 bases. This CDR3 comprises 19 residues. Germline values: CDR1 SGHTA, CDR2 FQGNSA. Trimming took 0 bases from V and 0 from J; bases not matched to a gene: 8. In nucleotides, the CDR3 is TGTGCCAGCAGCTTAGCCGGAGGACAGGGGGAGTATAGCAATCAGCCCCAGCATTTT. Its translation: CASSLAGGQGEYSNQPQHF.

The chain recombines TRBV5-5 with TRBJ1-5; maybe TRBD1 (6 bases). V lost 2 bases, J lost 2 bases, and 14 bases lay in between. This CDR3 has 16 amino acids. The germline gives CDR1 SGHKS, CDR2 YYEKEE (reference sequence). CDR3 DNA: TGTGCCAGCAGCTTTTCGAGGGCAGGGGGCAATCAGCCCCAGCATTTT. Its translation is CASSFSRAGGNQPQHF.